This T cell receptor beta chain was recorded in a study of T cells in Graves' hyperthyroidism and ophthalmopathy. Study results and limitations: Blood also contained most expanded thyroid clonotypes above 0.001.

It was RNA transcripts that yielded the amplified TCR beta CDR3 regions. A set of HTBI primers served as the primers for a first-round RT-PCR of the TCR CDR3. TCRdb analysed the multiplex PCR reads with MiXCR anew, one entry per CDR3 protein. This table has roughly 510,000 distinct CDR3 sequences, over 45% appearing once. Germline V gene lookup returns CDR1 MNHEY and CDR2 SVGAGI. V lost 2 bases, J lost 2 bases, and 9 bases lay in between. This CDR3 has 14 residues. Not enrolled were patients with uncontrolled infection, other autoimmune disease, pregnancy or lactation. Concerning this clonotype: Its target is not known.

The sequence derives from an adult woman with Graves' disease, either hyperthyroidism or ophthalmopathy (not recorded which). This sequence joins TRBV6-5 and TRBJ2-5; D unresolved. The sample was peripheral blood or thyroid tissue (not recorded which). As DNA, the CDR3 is TGTGCCAGCAGTTACGTGGCAGCACAAGAGACCCAGTACTTC. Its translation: CASSYVAAQETQYF.